This record concerns one T cell receptor (beta chain) sequence. CDR1 is DFQATT, CDR2 SNEGSKA, per germline (reference sequence). The CDR3 sequence is 11 residues long. Trimming took off 0 bases at V and 8 bases at J, with 7 bases between the two ends. The sample is drawn from a study of blood T cell repertoires in COVID-19. Across the whole study: Researchers got acute and convalescent COVID-19 samples from the United States, Italy and Spain. PBMCs, B-cell-depleted T cells, or T cells provided the cDNA or gDNA that made up the material.

Authors' methods: The authors estimated nucleated cell counts from reference gene primer amplification. The data were produced by immunoSEQ multiplex PCR, yet TCRdb's version contains in-frame clones alone and is incomplete. V and J calls and clone size are as listed in that table; D and trimming were resolved from the DNA. The table lists approximately 330,000 clones, roughly 90% of them singletons, with roughly 4% in the top ten. What was sequenced was peripheral blood. The sequence was obtained from a woman between 45 and 65 years old with active or convalescent COVID-19. J is TRBJ1-2 and V is TRBV20-1; D call uncertain. The CDR3 region has the DNA TGCAGTGCTAGAGATCAGGCCGGCTACACCTTC. Its protein is CSARDQAGYTF.